The clone carrying this T cell receptor (beta chain) was observed a single time. Its antigen is as yet unknown. These data belong to a study of OX40 agonist ivuxolimab in advanced cancers. Study-wide points: The antigens recognized by the expanded peripheral T cells, that is their antigen specificity, were not determined. On average, a greater number of expanded clones characterised CD8+ T cells relative to CD4+.

Germline V lookup: CDR1 SEHNR, CDR2 FQNEAQ (reference sequence). V lost 1 base and J 4 bases, leaving 11 bases between the germline ends. The CDR3 length is 15 residues. Sequenced by immunoSEQ multiplex PCR; TCRdb stores in-frame clones only, minus some. Seen here are around 53,000 clones, roughly 73% observed once, and the top ten hold 2% to 2.5%. Autoimmune disease history or systemic immunosuppression meant exclusion. The TCR originated in an adult with an advanced solid tumor such as melanoma, head and neck, liver or kidney cancer. The sequencing used CD4+ or CD8+ T cells sorted from blood, collected in a trial of the OX40 agonist ivuxolimab. This chain links TRBV7-9 with TRBJ1-5; no definite D call. The DNA for the CDR3 is TGTGCCAGCAGCTTAGGGCCCAGCAAAAATCAGCCCCAGCATTTT. Translating gives CASSLGPSKNQPQHF. Looking up the rest from reference TRBV7-9 and TRBJ1-5 gives the full variable domain: DTGVSQNPRHKITKRGQNVTFRCDPISEHNRLYWYRQTLGQGPEFLTYFQNEAQLEKSRLLSDRFSAERPKGSFSTLEIQRTEQGDSAMYLCASSLGPSKNQPQHFGDGTRLSIL.